This is a list of T cell receptor beta chains from one sample in a study of human T cells and chemical hapten exposure. MiXCR, applied by TCRdb to the 5' RACE reads, yields one record per CDR3 protein. The table shows tens of thousands of distinct CDR3 sequences, with 6.5% to 8.5% occurring only once. These receptors all come from a male donor in good health. The CDR3 runs from the conserved cysteine through the conserved F or W. Size is stated for part of the rows, as once, few or many counts, or as a class when the clone is expanded.

TRBV6-6	few	TRBJ2-1	CASSYSQRGGYEQFF
TRBV7-2	many	TRBJ2-3	CASSLERTGSSSDTQYF
TRBV12-3/TRBV12-4	few	TRBJ2-2	CASSLGTIYTGELFF
TRBV7-9	.	TRBJ2-1	CASSLVTGNYNEQFF
TRBV7-8	many	TRBJ2-6	CASSSRQAGANVLTF
TRBV7-6	.	TRBJ2-7	CASSLAVEGHEQYF
TRBV12-3/TRBV12-4	.	TRBJ1-1	CASSSPENTEAFF
TRBV20-1	many	TRBJ2-1	CSASGTSENNEQFF
TRBV6-2/TRBV6-3	many	TRBJ2-1	CASSYSIMAGNEQFF
TRBV7-9	many	TRBJ1-4	CASSLAVSIGEKLFF
TRBV7-9	.	TRBJ2-3	CASSLERGIGTDTQYF
TRBV6-5	many	TRBJ2-3	CASSETSGGAADTQYF
TRBV3-1	few	TRBJ2-1	CASSQESGRGNEQFF
TRBV12-3/TRBV12-4	few	TRBJ2-1	CASRQGVVEQFF
TRBV5-1	.	TRBJ2-1	CASTPAGGYNEQFF
TRBV20-1	many	TRBJ2-7	CSARPLARLTSYEQYF
TRBV6-2/TRBV6-3	.	TRBJ2-1	CASRPDRDRTTIAANEQFF
TRBV20-1	.	TRBJ1-1	CSARYGGMNTEAFF
TRBV2	.	TRBJ1-2	CASSANRDRSSGYTF
TRBV14	few	TRBJ2-1	CASSQVCCGRDSYNEQFF
TRBV9	few	TRBJ2-3	CASSVEAVTGSTDTQYF
TRBV7-9	.	TRBJ1-1	CASTQGLPEAFF
TRBV7-2	many	TRBJ2-3	CASSSGLLSTDTQYF
TRBV20-1	many	TRBJ2-1	CSARPQGTYNEQFF
TRBV10-3	few	TRBJ1-1	CAINPTAGHRSPEAFF
TRBV18	few	TRBJ2-7	CASSPTRDSSSYEQYF
TRBV10-3	.	TRBJ2-1	CAISGTSGGNEQFF
TRBV11-3	.	TRBJ2-2	CASSLVSTGELFF
TRBV6-5	.	TRBJ1-3	CASSRPGNTIYF
TRBV29-1	few	TRBJ1-2	CSVEGVKGRRGGYTF
TRBV12-5	few	TRBJ2-3	CASGLDQGLMDTQYF
TRBV9	many	TRBJ1-2	CASSSPMAGVGYGYTF